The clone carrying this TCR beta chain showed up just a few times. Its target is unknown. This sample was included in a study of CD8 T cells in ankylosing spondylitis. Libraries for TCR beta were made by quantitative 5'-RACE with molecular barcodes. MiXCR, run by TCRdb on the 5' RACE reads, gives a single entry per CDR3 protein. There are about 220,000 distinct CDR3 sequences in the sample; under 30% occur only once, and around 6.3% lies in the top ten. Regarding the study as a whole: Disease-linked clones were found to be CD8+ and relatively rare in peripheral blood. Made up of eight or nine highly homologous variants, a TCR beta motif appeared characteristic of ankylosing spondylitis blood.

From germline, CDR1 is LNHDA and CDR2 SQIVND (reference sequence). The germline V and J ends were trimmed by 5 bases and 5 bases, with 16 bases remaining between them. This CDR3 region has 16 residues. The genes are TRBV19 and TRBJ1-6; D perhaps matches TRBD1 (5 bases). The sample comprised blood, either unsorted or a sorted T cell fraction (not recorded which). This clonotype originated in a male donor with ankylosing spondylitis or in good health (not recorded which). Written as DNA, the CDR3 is TGTGCCAGTAGTGACGCGGGGCGGTTGGATAATTCACCCCTCCACTTT. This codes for CASSDAGRLDNSPLHF. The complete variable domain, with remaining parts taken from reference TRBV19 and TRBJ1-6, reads DGGITQSPKYLFRKEGQNVTLSCEQNLNHDAMYWYRQDPGQGLRLIYYSQIVNDFQKGDIAEGYSVSREKKESFPLTVTSAQKNPTAFYLCASSDAGRLDNSPLHFGNGTRLTVT.